The source of this T cell receptor beta chain is a study of early T cells in non-severe SARS-CoV-2 infection. Study as a whole: Investigators sequenced bulk RNA drawn from unsorted whole blood, and chains remained unpaired.

This clonotype was picked up many times. Antigen specificity is unknown. Losses at the gene ends were 5 bases for V and 7 bases for J; bases not matched to a gene: 6. CDR1 and CDR2 from the germline V gene are MNHEY and SVGAGI. CDR3 length equals 13 residues. Attached unique molecular identifiers marked individual cDNA molecules. In TCRdb, the 5' RACE reads were re-called with MiXCR into one record per CDR3 protein. Among 57,000 or so distinct CDR3 sequences, about 12% were seen once, and the ten largest hold roughly 5%. Study-level findings and limits: Anti-spike CD8 responses were favored in VDJdb matching, and private and CD4 specificities were missed.

The specimen sequenced was whole blood. The receptor's source is an adult who was a healthcare worker with PCR-confirmed SARS-CoV-2 infection or an uninfected control (not recorded which). This rearrangement joins TRBV6-5 to TRBJ2-7; TRBD1 agrees at 9 bases. The chain's CDR3 is CASSVTGGGEQYF. In DNA, the CDR3 is TGTGCCAGCAGTGTGACAGGGGGTGGTGAGCAGTACTTC.